This record looks at one T cell receptor beta chain sequence and its context. The data are from a study of blood T cell repertoires in COVID-19. Study context: T cells, B-cell-depleted T cells, or PBMCs provided the cDNA or gDNA that served as material.

Authors' methods: Scientists estimated how many nucleated cells there were by amplifying reference gene primers. Clones were read by immunoSEQ multiplex PCR, and TCRdb kept only the in-frame ones, dropping some. V, J and clone size were drawn from that table, and D and trimming were deduced from the DNA. The sample consists of 120,000 to 150,000 clones, approximately 84% of them appearing once. This CDR3 is 13 amino acids long. The germline CDR1 and CDR2 sequences are SGHTA and FQGNSA. V was cut by 6 bases and J by 7 bases, with 16 bases left in between. This chain links TRBV7-2 with TRBJ2-7, with D possibly being TRBD2 (6 bases). The TCR sequence derives from a woman aged 45-60 years with acute COVID-19. Input material: PBMCs or T cells enriched from blood (not recorded which). CDR3 sequence: CASSQATSREQYF. In DNA, the CDR3 is TGTGCCAGCAGTCAAGCGACTAGTCGGGAGCAGTACTTC.